Below, 15 T cell receptor beta chains from the same sample are listed, as sequenced in a study of long-term antiretroviral therapy in people with HIV. The libraries were made with immunoSEQ v3.0 at survey level. Data came from immunoSEQ multiplex PCR; TCRdb stores just in-frame clones and leaves some out. The data show some 22,000 clones, with approximately 80% seen just once and approximately 4% held by the top ten. The specimen comprised unsorted PBMCs, sampled about 4 years after starting antiretroviral therapy. The receptors come from a man between 18 and 35 years old with HIV.

This clone came up a few times. The chain is built from TRBV7-6 and TRBJ2-7; the D gene is possibly TRBD2 (5 bases). The V gene's germline CDR1 is SGHVS and CDR2 FNYEAQ. CDR3 length: 15 residues. V lost 5 bases to trimming and J lost 3 bases, with 17 bases between them. The CDR3 DNA reads as TGTGCCAGCAGCCAAGGAGGACGAGCCCTCTACGAGCAGTACTTC. Translating gives CASSQGGRALYEQYF.

The chain carries TRBV5-1 and TRBJ1-2, with TRBD1 matching 7 bases. Germline V lookup: CDR1 SGHRS, CDR2 YFSETQ. The CDR3 contains 13 residues. V was pared by 2 bases and J by 3 bases, with 1 base of the junction left unmatched. In DNA form, the CDR3 reads TGCGCCAGCAGCTTCGACAGGGACTATGGCTACACCTTC. Encoded protein: CASSFDRDYGYTF.

The chain combines TRBV2 with TRBJ2-1, with 8 nucleotides matching TRBD1. This CDR3 has 14 amino acids. Trimming took 5 bases from V and 8 from J; bases not matched to a gene: 8. Germline assignment: CDR1 SNHLY and CDR2 FYNNEI. CDR3 protein: CASSTSGQGHEQFF. CDR3 in DNA: TGTGCCAGCAGTACCTCCGGACAGGGCCATGAGCAGTTCTTC.

CDR3 DNA: TGTGCCAGCAGCTTGGCAGGGGACGAGACCCAGTACTTC. This sequence encodes CASSLAGDETQYF. The rearrangement uses TRBV5-4 and TRBJ2-5; possibly TRBD1 for D (6 bases). This CDR3 comprises 13 residues. Trimming cost V 0 bases and J 5 bases, with 8 bases left between them. Germline CDR1 is SGHNT and CDR2 is YYREEE (reference sequence).

The rearrangement joins TRBV29-1 to TRBJ2-1, with 8 nucleotides matching TRBD2. This CDR3 is built from 14 residues. Germline CDR1 and CDR2: SQVTM and ANQGSEA. The J segment lost 4 bases and the V segment lost 6 bases, leaving 8 bases of the junction unmatched. DNA for the CDR3: TGCAGCGTCATCGGACTAGCATCATACAATGAGCAGTTCTTC. This gives the protein CSVIGLASYNEQFF.

V and J are TRBV6-1 and TRBJ2-7; TRBD2 agrees at 7 bases. Germline V lookup: CDR1 MNHNS, CDR2 SASEGT. V trimming: 8 bases; J trimming: 2 bases; junction bases outside the gene matches: 9. This CDR3 has 14 amino acids. For the CDR3, the DNA is TGTGCCAGCGGAGCGGGACCGGGGCCCTACGAGCAGTACTTC. Translated, it gives CASGAGPGPYEQYF.

V and J are TRBV6-5 and TRBJ1-2; 7 positions agree with TRBD1. Per germline, CDR1 MNHEY and CDR2 SVGAGI. V lost 6 bases and J lost 6; bases outside the gene matches: 10. The CDR3 is 14 residues long. Written as DNA, the CDR3 is TGTGCCAGCAGCAATTACGGGACAGAGCATGGCTACACCTTC. Residues: CASSNYGTEHGYTF.

The gene calls are TRBV6-5 and TRBJ1-1; 7 positions match TRBD1. CDR3 length: 13 residues. The junction had 2 bases not matched to a gene; V was cut back by 0 bases and J by 7 bases. From germline, CDR1 is MNHEY and CDR2 SVGAGI. The DNA for the CDR3 is TGTGCCAGCAGTTACTCCAGGACAGGTGAAGCTTTCTTT. As protein: CASSYSRTGEAFF.

This clone was counted between two and nine times. The V and J genes are TRBV5-4 and TRBJ1-2; a possible D gene is TRBD1 (6 bases). The CDR3 covers 16 residues. The V end was cut by 7 bases, the J end by 5 bases, with 24 bases between. CDR1 and CDR2 (germline): SGHNT, YYREEE (reference sequence). The CDR3 region is CASSDPSRGAHYGYTF. CDR3 nucleotide sequence: TGTGCCAGCTCAGACCCATCTCGGGGGGCGCATTATGGCTACACCTTC.

The chain is built from TRBV4-2 and TRBJ2-7; TRBD2 matches at 7 bases. The V gene end was trimmed by 0 bases and the J gene end by 0 bases; junction bases not matched to a gene: 2. Germline V gives CDR1 LGHNA, CDR2 YNFKEQ. The CDR3 spans 15 residues. Here the CDR3 reads CASSQERGSSYEQYF. The CDR3 DNA reads as TGTGCCAGCAGCCAAGAGCGGGGGAGCTCCTACGAGCAGTACTTC.

This clone has a handful of counts. The chain employs TRBV2 and TRBJ1-1; D gene uncertain. With 4 bases removed from V and 0 bases from J, the gap between germline ends came to 9 bases. The CDR3 runs 14 residues. Germline CDR1 and CDR2: SNHLY and FYNNEI. The CDR3 DNA follows: TGTGCCAGCAGTGGTGTTTACATGAACACTGAAGCTTTCTTT. This encodes CASSGVYMNTEAFF.

This chain uses TRBV10-3 with TRBJ2-7; TRBD1 might be the D (7 bases). This CDR3 contains 17 residues. Germline V lookup: CDR1 ENHRY, CDR2 SYGVKD. V lost 0 bases and J 6 bases, leaving 21 bases between the germline ends. The CDR3 here is CAISESRQTGRGVEQYF. The CDR3 DNA reads as TGTGCCATCAGTGAGTCAAGACAAACGGGCAGGGGGGTCGAGCAGTACTTC.

The J gene is TRBJ1-4, the V gene TRBV10-3; D gene ambiguous. Germline CDR1 is ENHRY and CDR2 is SYGVKD. The germline V and J ends were trimmed by 5 bases and 0 bases, with 4 bases remaining between them. CDR3 length equals 13 residues. The CDR3 bases are TGTGCCATCAGTCGTGCAACTAATGAAAAACTGTTTTTT. It codes for CAISRATNEKLFF.

The rearrangement links TRBV28 to TRBJ2-6, with D perhaps matching TRBD2 (6 bases). V was cut by 4 bases and J by 2 bases, with 9 bases left in between. There are 15 residues in the CDR3. Germline V gene data show CDR1 as MDHEN and CDR2 as SYDVKM. The CDR3 region has the DNA TGTGCCAGCAGTTCCGGAGGGGCTGGGGCCAACGTCCTGACTTTC. It encodes CASSSGGAGANVLTF.

The chain joins TRBV2 to TRBJ1-6; the D gene is possibly TRBD1 (5 bases). The V end lost 2 bases, the J end lost 10 bases, and 12 bases lay between the germline ends. The CDR3 is 14 residues long. Germline assignment: CDR1 SNHLY and CDR2 FYNNEI. The CDR3 sequence: CASSEWGSNSPLHF. As DNA, the CDR3 is TGTGCCAGCAGTGAATGGGGCTCGAACTCACCCCTCCACTTT. The full variable domain, rest sourced from reference TRBV2 and TRBJ1-6, is EPEVTQTPSHQVTQMGQEVILRCVPISNHLYFYWYRQILGQKVEFLVSFYNNEISEKSEIFDDQFSVERPDGSNFTLKIRSTKLEDSAMYFCASSEWGSNSPLHFGNGTRLTVT.